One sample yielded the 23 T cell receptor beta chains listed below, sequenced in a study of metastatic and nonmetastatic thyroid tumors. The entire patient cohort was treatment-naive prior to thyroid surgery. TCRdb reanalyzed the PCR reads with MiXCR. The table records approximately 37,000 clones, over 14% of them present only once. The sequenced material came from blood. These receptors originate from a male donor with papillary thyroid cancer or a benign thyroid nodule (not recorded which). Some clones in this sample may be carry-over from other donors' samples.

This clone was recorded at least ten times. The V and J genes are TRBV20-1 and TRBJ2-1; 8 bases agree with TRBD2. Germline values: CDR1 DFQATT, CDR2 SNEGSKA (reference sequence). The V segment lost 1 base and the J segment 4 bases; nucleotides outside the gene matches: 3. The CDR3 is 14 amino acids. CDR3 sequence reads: CSARAGGRYNEQFF. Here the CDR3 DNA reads TGCAGTGCTAGAGCGGGCGGGAGGTACAATGAGCAGTTCTTC.

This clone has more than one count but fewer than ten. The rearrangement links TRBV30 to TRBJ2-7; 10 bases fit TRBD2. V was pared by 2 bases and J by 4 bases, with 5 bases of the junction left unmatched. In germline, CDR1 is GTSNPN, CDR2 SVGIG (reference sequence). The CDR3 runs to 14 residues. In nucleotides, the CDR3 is TGTGCCTGGAGTAGGCTAGCGGGAGCGTACGAGCAGTACTTC. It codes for CAWSRLAGAYEQYF.

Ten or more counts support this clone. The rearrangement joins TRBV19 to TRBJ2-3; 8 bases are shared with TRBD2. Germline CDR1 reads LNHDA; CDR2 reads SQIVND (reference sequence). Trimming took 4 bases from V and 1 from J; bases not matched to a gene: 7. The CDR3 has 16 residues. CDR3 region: CASSKREGPGTDTQYF. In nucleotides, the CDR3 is TGTGCCAGTAGTAAACGGGAGGGCCCGGGCACAGATACGCAGTATTTT.

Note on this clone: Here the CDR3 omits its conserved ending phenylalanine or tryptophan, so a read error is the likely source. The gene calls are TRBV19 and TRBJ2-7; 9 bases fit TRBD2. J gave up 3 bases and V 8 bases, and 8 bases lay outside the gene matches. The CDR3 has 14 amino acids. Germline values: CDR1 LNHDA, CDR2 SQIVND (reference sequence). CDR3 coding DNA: TGTGCCAGTGGCCCGACTAGCGGTAGCTACGAGCAGTACCTC. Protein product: CASGPTSGSYEQYL.

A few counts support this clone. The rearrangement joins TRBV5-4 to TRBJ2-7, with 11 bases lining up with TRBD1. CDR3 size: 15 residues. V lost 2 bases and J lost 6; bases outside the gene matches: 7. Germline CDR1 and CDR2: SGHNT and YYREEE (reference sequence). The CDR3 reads CASSFGGQGEGEQYF. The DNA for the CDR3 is TGTGCCAGCAGCTTTGGGGGACAGGGGGAGGGCGAGCAGTACTTC.

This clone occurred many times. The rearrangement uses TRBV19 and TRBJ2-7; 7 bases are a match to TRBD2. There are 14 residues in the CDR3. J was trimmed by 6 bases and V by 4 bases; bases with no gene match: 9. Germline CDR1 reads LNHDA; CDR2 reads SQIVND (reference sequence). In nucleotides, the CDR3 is TGTGCCAGTAGTACCCCCAGCGGGAAAAGCGAGCAGTACTTC. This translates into CASSTPSGKSEQYF.

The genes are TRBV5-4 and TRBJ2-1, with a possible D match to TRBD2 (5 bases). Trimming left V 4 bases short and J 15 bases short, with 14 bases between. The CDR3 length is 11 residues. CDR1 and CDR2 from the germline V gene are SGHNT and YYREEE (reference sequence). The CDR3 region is CASSRTGEWFF. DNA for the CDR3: TGTGCCAGCAGCAGAACCGGGGAGTGGTTCTTC.

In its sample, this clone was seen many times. In nucleotides, the CDR3 is TGTGCCAGCAACCTCCGGGACTACAATGAGCAGTTCTTC. It yields the protein CASNLRDYNEQFF. The rearrangement links TRBV28 to TRBJ2-1, with D possibly matching TRBD2 (5 bases). The CDR3 totals 13 residues. Trimming shortened V by 7 bases and J by 3 bases, and 10 bases separated the two germline ends. Germline V lookup: CDR1 MDHEN, CDR2 SYDVKM.

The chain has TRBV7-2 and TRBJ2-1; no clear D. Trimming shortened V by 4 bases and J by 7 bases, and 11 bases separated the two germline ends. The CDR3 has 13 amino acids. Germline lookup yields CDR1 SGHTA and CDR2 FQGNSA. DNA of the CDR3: TGTGCCAGCAGCTCCGGACCCTGGAATGAGCAGTTCTTC. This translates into CASSSGPWNEQFF.

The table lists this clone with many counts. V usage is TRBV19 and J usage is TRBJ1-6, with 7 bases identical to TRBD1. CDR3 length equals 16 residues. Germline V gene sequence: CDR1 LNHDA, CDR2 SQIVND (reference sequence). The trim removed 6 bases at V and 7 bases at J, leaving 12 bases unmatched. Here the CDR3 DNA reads TGTGCCAGTAGCCCATTGGAAGGGGGCCGGAATTCACCCCTCCACTTT. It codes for CASSPLEGGRNSPLHF.

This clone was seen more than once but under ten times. CDR3 in amino acids: CASSWGQGTYEQYF. The CDR3 bases are TGTGCCAGCAGTTGGGGACAGGGGACCTACGAGCAGTACTTC. The J gene is TRBJ2-7, the V gene TRBV6-5, with 10 bases fitting TRBD1. There are 14 residues in the CDR3. The ends lost 4 bases at V and 2 bases at J; junction bases unmatched: 2. CDR1 MNHEY and CDR2 SVGAGI come from the germline V gene.

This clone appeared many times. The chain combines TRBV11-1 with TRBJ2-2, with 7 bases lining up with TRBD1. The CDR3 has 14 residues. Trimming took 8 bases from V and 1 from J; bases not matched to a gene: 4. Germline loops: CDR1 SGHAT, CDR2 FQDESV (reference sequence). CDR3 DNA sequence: TGTGCCAGCGGAAACAGGGGGAACACCGGGGAGCTGTTTTTT. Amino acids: CASGNRGNTGELFF. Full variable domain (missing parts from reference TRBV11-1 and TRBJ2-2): EAEVAQSPRYKITEKSQAVAFWCDPISGHATLYWYRQILGQGPELLVQFQDESVVDDSQLPKDRFSAERLKGVDSTLKIQPAELGDSAMYLCASGNRGNTGELFFGEGSRLTVL.

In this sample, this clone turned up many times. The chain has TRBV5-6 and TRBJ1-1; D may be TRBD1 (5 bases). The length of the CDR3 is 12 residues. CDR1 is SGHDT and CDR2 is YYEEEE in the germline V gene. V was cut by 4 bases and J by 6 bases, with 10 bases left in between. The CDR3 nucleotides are TGTGCCAGCAGCCCGGGAGGGGCTGAAGCTTTCTTT. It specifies CASSPGGAEAFF.

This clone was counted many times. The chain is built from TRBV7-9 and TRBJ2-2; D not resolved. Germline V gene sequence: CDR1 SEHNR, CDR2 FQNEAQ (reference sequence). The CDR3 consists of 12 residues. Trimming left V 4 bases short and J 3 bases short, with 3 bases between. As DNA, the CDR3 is TGTGCCAGCAGCTACTACACCGGGGAGCTGTTTTTT. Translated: CASSYYTGELFF.

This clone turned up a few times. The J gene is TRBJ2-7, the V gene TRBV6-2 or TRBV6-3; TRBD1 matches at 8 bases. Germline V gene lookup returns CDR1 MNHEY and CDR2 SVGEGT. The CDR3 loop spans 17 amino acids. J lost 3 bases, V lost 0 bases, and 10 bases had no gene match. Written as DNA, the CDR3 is TGTGCCAGCAGTTACTCGAAAGCTTCACAGGGGGGCTACGAGCAGTACTTC. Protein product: CASSYSKASQGGYEQYF.

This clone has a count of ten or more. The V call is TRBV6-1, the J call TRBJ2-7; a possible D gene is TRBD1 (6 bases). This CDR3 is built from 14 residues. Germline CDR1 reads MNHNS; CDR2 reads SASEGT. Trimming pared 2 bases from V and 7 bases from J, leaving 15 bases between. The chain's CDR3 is CASSEQGPMSEQYF. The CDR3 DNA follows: TGTGCCAGCAGTGAACAGGGGCCCATGTCAGAGCAGTACTTC.

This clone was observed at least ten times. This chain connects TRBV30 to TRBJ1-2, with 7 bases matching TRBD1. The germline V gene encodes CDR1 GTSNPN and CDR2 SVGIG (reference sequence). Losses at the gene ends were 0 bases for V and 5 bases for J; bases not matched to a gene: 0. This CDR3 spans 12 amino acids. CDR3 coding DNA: TGTGCCTGGAGTGTACAGGGGTATGGCTACACCTTC. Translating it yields CAWSVQGYGYTF.

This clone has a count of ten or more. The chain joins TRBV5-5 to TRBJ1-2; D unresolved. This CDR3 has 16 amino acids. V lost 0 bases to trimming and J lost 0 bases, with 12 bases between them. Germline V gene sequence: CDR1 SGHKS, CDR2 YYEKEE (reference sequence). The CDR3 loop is CASSLDANSANYGYTF. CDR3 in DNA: TGTGCCAGCAGCTTGGACGCGAACAGCGCTAACTATGGCTACACCTTC.

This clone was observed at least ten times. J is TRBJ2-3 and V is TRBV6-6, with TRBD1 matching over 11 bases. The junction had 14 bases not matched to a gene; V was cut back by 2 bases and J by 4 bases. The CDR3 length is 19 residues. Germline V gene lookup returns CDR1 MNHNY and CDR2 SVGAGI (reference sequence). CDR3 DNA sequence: TGTGCCAGCAGTTACCTCGGACAGGGGGCTAACCGGTATCCAGATACGCAGTATTTT. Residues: CASSYLGQGANRYPDTQYF.

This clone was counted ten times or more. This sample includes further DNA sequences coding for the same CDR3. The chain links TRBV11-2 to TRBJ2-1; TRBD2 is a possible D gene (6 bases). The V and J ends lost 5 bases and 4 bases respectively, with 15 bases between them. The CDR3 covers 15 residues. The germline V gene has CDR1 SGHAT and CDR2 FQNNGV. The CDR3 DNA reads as TGTGCCAGCAGCCGGGACTCCGACGGATACAATGAGCAGTTCTTC. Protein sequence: CASSRDSDGYNEQFF.

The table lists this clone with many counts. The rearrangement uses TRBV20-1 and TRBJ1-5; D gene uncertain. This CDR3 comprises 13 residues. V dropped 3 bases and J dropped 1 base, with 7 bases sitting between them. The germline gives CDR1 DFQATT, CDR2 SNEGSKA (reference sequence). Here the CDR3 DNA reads TGCAGTGCTAGCGGCGGGAGCAATCAGCCCCAGCATTTT. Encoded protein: CSASGGSNQPQHF.

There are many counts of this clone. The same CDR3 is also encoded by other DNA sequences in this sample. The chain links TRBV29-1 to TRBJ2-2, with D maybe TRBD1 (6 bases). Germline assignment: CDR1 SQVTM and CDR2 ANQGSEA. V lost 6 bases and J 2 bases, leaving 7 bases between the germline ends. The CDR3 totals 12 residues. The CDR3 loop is CSVGTNTGELFF. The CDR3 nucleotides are TGCAGCGTCGGGACAAACACCGGGGAGCTGTTTTTT.

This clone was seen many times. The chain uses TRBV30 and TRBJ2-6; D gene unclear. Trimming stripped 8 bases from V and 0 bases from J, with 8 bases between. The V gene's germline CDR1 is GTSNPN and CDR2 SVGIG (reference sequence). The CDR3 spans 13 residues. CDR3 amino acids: CAGLCSGANVLTF. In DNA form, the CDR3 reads TGTGCCGGGCTGTGCTCTGGGGCCAACGTCCTGACTTTC.